This T cell receptor beta chain was profiled in a study of T cell responses to AZD1222 COVID-19 vaccine. Only in-frame clones appear in the TCRdb table, and some are missing; sequencing was by immunoSEQ multiplex PCR. Counted here are around 65,000 clones, 81% occurring once; the ten biggest clones make up approximately 24%. V was pared by 3 bases and J by 5 bases, with 6 bases of the junction left unmatched. The CDR3 consists of 15 residues. The V gene's germline CDR1 is SGHRS and CDR2 YFSETQ. This clone was seen a single time. Its antigen is unknown. General study findings and limits: White British people made up most donors, females outnumbered males, and clonal diversity was possibly underestimated. A rise in Spike-specific TCR breadth and depth followed two AZD1222 doses.

The rearrangement uses TRBV5-1 and TRBJ2-2; TRBD2 matches 8 bases. The clonotype originates from an adult who received the AZD1222 COVID-19 vaccine. The sequences come from peripheral blood, collected 28 days after the second AZD1222 dose. Here the CDR3 reads CASSSTGGYTGELFF. The CDR3 DNA reads TGCGCCAGCAGCTCGACGGGGGGGTATACCGGGGAGCTGTTTTTT. The whole variable domain, filled in from reference TRBV5-1 and TRBJ2-2, reads KAGVTQTPRYLIKTRGQQVTLSCSPISGHRSVSWYQQTPGQGLQFLFEYFSETQRNKGNFPGRFSGRQFSNSRSEMNVSTLELGDSALYLCASSSTGGYTGELFFGEGSRLTVL.